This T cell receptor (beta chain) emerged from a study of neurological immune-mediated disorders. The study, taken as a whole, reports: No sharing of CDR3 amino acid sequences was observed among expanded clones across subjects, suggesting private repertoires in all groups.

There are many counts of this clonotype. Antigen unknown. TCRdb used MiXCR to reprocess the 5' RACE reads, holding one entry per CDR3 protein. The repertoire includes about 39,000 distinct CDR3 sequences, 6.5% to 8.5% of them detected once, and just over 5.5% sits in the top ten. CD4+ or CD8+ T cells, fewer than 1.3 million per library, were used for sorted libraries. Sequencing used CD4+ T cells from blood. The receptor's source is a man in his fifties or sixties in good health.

Written as DNA, the CDR3 is TGTGCCACCCATAGGAGGTTCATGAACACTGAAGCTTTCTTT. This sequence encodes CATHRRFMNTEAFF. V usage is TRBV2 and J usage is TRBJ1-1; D gene unclear. The CDR3 has 14 amino acids. Germline V lookup: CDR1 SNHLY, CDR2 FYNNEI. Trimming pared 10 bases from V and 0 bases from J, leaving 15 bases between.